The rows below give T cell receptor beta chains drawn from one sample of a study of blood T cell repertoires in COVID-19. The protocol was immunoSEQ multiplex PCR, while the TCRdb copy is restricted to in-frame clones and leaves out a portion. This table holds approximately 150,000 clones, under 80% found once. What was sequenced was peripheral blood. These receptors were collected from a man in his sixties with acute or convalescent COVID-19. Both conserved end residues are part of each CDR3. Each record gives: V gene, clone size, J gene, D gene, CDR3 length, CDR3 protein, CDR3 DNA. D genes are given only for firm matches. Rows give clone size only sometimes, using once, few, many, or a class for an expanded clone.

TRBV24-1	NA	TRBJ2-3	TRBD2	16	CATSDFGGRHTDTQYF	TGTGCCACCAGTGATTTTGGCGGGAGGCACACAGATACGCAGTATTTT
TRBV19	NA	TRBJ2-5	TRBD1	16	CASSKLPGQGTGTQYF	TGTGCCAGTAGTAAACTACCGGGACAGGGGACGGGGACCCAGTACTTC
TRBV7-9	NA	TRBJ1-2	NA	14	CASSPGGVIYGYTF	TGTGCCAGCAGCCCTGGAGGGGTTATCTATGGCTACACCTTC
TRBV2	NA	TRBJ1-4	NA	14	CASSVGHLNEKLFF	TGTGCCAGCAGTGTGGGACACCTAAATGAAAAACTGTTTTTT
TRBV5-1	NA	TRBJ2-7	TRBD1	14	CASSLAGQGQEQYF	TGCGCCAGCAGCTTGGCTGGACAGGGGCAAGAGCAGTACTTC
TRBV5-1	few	TRBJ1-3	TRBD1	16	CASSLNRGGFGNTIYF	TGCGCCAGCAGCTTGAACAGAGGGGGCTTTGGAAACACCATATATTTT
TRBV12-5	NA	TRBJ2-5	TRBD2	17	CASGALGTSGTQETQYF	TGTGCTAGTGGTGCGCTAGGGACTAGCGGTACCCAAGAGACCCAGTACTTC
TRBV19	NA	TRBJ2-1	TRBD1	18	CASMGGDRGNFLMDEQFF	TGTGCCAGTATGGGAGGGGACAGGGGGAATTTTCTGATGGATGAGCAGTTCTTC
TRBV5-1	NA	TRBJ2-7	TRBD2	18	CASSFETSGLSSSYEQYF	TGCGCCAGCAGCTTTGAGACTAGCGGACTTTCTAGCTCCTACGAGCAGTACTTC
TRBV7-9	NA	TRBJ2-7	TRBD2	16	CASSFPTSGTTYEQYF	TGTGCCAGCAGCTTCCCAACTAGCGGGACTACCTACGAGCAGTACTTC
TRBV27	few	TRBJ2-7	TRBD2	16	CASSPKTSGTRREQYF	TGTGCCAGCAGTCCAAAAACTAGCGGGACTCGGCGCGAGCAGTACTTC
TRBV13	NA	TRBJ1-2	NA	16	CASSQRPQEANYGYTF	TGTGCCAGCAGCCAAAGACCGCAGGAAGCTAACTATGGCTACACCTTC
TRBV5-6	few	TRBJ2-7	NA	15	CASSPLRGGDYEQYF	TGTGCCAGCAGCCCCCTCCGAGGGGGAGACTACGAGCAGTACTTC
TRBV5-8	few	TRBJ2-1	NA	15	CASSGVGKGGNEQFF	TGTGCCAGCAGTGGAGTAGGAAAAGGCGGCAATGAGCAGTTCTTC
TRBV2	NA	TRBJ2-1	TRBD2	14	CATLGLAVWGEQFF	TGTGCCACCTTGGGACTAGCGGTTTGGGGGGAGCAGTTCTTC
TRBV9	NA	TRBJ2-3	NA	14	CASSVGAAEDTQYF	TGTGCCAGCAGCGTAGGAGCAGCGGAAGATACGCAGTATTTT
TRBV3-1/TRBV3-2	NA	TRBJ2-7	NA	14	CASSAGTPAYEQYF	TGTGCCAGCAGCGCCGGGACTCCTGCCTACGAGCAGTACTTC
TRBV30	once	TRBJ1-1	NA	13	CAWSVQVDTEAFF	TGTGCCTGGAGTGTACAGGTGGACACTGAAGCTTTCTTT
TRBV5-1	NA	TRBJ2-1	TRBD2	18	CASSLAYRGSGRRNEQFF	TGCGCCAGCAGCTTGGCCTATAGGGGTAGCGGGAGGAGAAATGAGCAGTTCTTC
TRBV2	once	TRBJ2-3	TRBD2	17	CASSEQLIGLAVDTQYF	TGTGCCAGCAGTGAACAGTTAATTGGACTAGCGGTAGATACGCAGTATTTT
TRBV7-9	once	TRBJ1-6	TRBD1	17	CASSLSAGGWSNSPLHF	TGTGCCAGCAGCTTAAGTGCAGGGGGCTGGTCTAATTCACCCCTCCACTTT
TRBV5-1	NA	TRBJ2-5	TRBD1	15	CASSLESGRGETQYF	TGCGCCAGCAGCTTGGAGTCGGGCAGGGGGGAGACCCAGTACTTC
TRBV11-2	NA	TRBJ1-5	NA	14	CASSLEGGGQPQHF	TGTGCCAGCAGCTTAGAGGGAGGGGGGCAGCCCCAGCATTTT
TRBV24-1	NA	TRBJ1-3	NA	22	CATSDTLSALFSDIFSGNTIYF	TGTGCCACCAGTGACACCCTCAGCGCCCTATTTAGCGACATCTTCTCTGGAAACACCATATATTTT
TRBV11-3	NA	TRBJ2-3	TRBD2	14	CASSRGLPTDTQYF	TGTGCCAGCAGCCGGGGACTACCCACAGATACGCAGTATTTT
TRBV10-3	NA	TRBJ2-1	TRBD2	17	CAISERGLAGSYNEQFF	TGTGCCATCAGTGAGCGCGGACTAGCGGGCTCCTACAATGAGCAGTTCTTC
TRBV14	NA	TRBJ2-1	TRBD1	14	CASSQGTGYREQFF	TGTGCCAGCAGCCAAGGGACAGGATACCGTGAGCAGTTCTTC
TRBV21-1	NA	TRBJ1-4	NA	15	CAPSRRLATNEKLFF	TGTGCCCCCTCTAGGAGGTTGGCAACTAATGAAAAACTGTTTTTT
TRBV10-1	NA	TRBJ2-2	NA	14	CASGAGRANGELFF	TGCGCCAGCGGGGCGGGGAGAGCGAACGGGGAGCTGTTTTTT
TRBV19	NA	TRBJ1-4	TRBD1	16	CASSMPRQGLGEKLFF	TGTGCCAGTAGTATGCCGAGACAGGGTTTAGGTGAAAAACTGTTTTTT
TRBV7-9	NA	TRBJ1-4	NA	13	CASSSEGREKLFF	TGTGCCAGCAGCTCGGAGGGTCGTGAAAAACTGTTTTTT
TRBV27	few	TRBJ2-4	NA	17	CASRLRQGEEAKNIQYF	TGTGCCAGCAGGCTACGCCAGGGGGAGGAGGCCAAAAACATTCAGTACTTC
TRBV27	few	TRBJ1-2	TRBD1	14	CASSLGQGKHGYTF	TGTGCCAGCAGCCTGGGACAGGGGAAGCATGGCTACACCTTC
TRBV7-9	NA	TRBJ2-7	TRBD1	14	CASRSDRGPNEQYF	TGTGCCAGCAGGTCGGACAGGGGGCCCAACGAGCAGTACTTC
TRBV6-1	NA	TRBJ2-3	NA	14	CASSDGLHTDTQYF	TGTGCCAGCAGTGACGGACTACACACAGATACGCAGTATTTT
TRBV10-1	once	TRBJ1-3	TRBD1	15	CASSHGQGVGNTIYF	TGCGCCAGCAGCCACGGACAGGGAGTAGGAAACACCATATATTTT
TRBV19	NA	TRBJ1-2	NA	14	CASSSQGWDYGYTF	TGTGCCAGTAGTTCTCAGGGTTGGGACTATGGCTACACCTTC
TRBV7-2	NA	TRBJ1-6	NA	16	CASSLGVDRLNSPLHF	TGTGCCAGCAGCTTAGGGGTGGACAGACTAAATTCACCCCTCCACTTT
TRBV28	NA	TRBJ2-3	TRBD2	16	CASSLMASGTGDTQYF	TGTGCCAGCAGTTTAATGGCTAGCGGGACTGGAGATACGCAGTATTTT
TRBV11-2	NA	TRBJ2-3	TRBD1	14	CASSFYRGTDTQYF	TGTGCCAGCAGCTTTTACAGGGGTACAGATACGCAGTATTTT
TRBV7-9	many	TRBJ2-5	TRBD2	13	CASSWTSGETQYF	TGTGCCAGCAGCTGGACTAGCGGTGAGACCCAGTACTTC